This T cell receptor beta chain was sequenced during a study of T cell responses to AZD1222 COVID-19 vaccine. The study, taken as a whole, reports: Females made up more of the donors, who were largely white British, and clonal diversity may have come out too low. Spike-specific TCRs gained breadth and depth after people received two AZD1222 doses. Only after the peak T cell response were repertoires sampled. Baseline seropositives among AZD1222 recipients totaled only 5 or 6.

Germline V gene lookup returns CDR1 SEHNR and CDR2 FQNEAQ (reference sequence). V lost 8 bases and J lost 6; bases outside the gene matches: 11. This CDR3 comprises 15 residues. On this clone: The antigen remains undetermined.

Profiled with immunoSEQ multiplex PCR; TCRdb holds only in-frame clones, not every one. Seen here are 40,000 to 50,000 clones, about 91% observed once, and the top ten hold 20% to 25%. The rearrangement joins TRBV7-9 to TRBJ2-1; 9 bases align to TRBD2. The TCR sequence derives from an adult who received the AZD1222 COVID-19 vaccine. The sample in question was peripheral blood, obtained 28 days after the second AZD1222 dose. The CDR3 protein is CASGRLAGARNEQFF. In DNA form, the CDR3 reads TGTGCCAGCGGTCGTTTAGCGGGGGCCCGCAATGAGCAGTTCTTC. Full variable domain (rest looked up from reference TRBV7-9 and TRBJ2-1): DTGVSQNPRHKITKRGQNVTFRCDPISEHNRLYWYRQTLGQGPEFLTYFQNEAQLEKSRLLSDRFSAERPKGSFSTLEIQRTEQGDSAMYLCASGRLAGARNEQFFGPGTRLTVL.